This T cell receptor beta chain was observed in a study of T cells after yellow fever vaccination. This clonotype showed up just a few times. From germline, CDR1 is ENHRY and CDR2 SYGVKD. This CDR3 contains 13 residues. V was clipped by 4 bases and J by 4 bases; unmatched bases: 1. They built TCR cDNA with 5'RACE template switching, a step that put in a universal primer site and UMIs. TCRdb redid the calling of the 5' RACE reads with MiXCR, one entry per CDR3 protein. The profile shows some 340,000 distinct CDR3 sequences, around 10% of them singletons. The chain couples TRBV10-3 to TRBJ1-3, with TRBD1 matching 7 bases. The origin of this receptor is a man younger than 35 who received the YFV17D yellow fever vaccine. Source: CD4+ T cells sorted from PBMCs, taken 45 days after the yellow fever booster vaccination. The CDR3, as DNA: TGTGCCATCAGTGGACAGGGAGGAAACACCATATATTTT. It codes for CAISGQGGNTIYF.